This T cell receptor (beta chain) was recorded in a study of blood T cell repertoires in COVID-19. Between the trimmed V and J ends, which lost 3 bases and 5 bases, there was a span of 16 bases. This CDR3 has 15 amino acids. The germline gives CDR1 KGHSH, CDR2 LQKENI. Here immunoSEQ multiplex PCR was the method, and the copy in TCRdb shows in-frame clones only, minus some. The profile shows about 300,000 clones, roughly nine tenths of them singletons. The origin of this receptor is a woman aged 35 to 49 who had recovered from COVID-19. Sequences were obtained from PBMCs or T cells enriched from blood (not recorded which). The rearrangement joins TRBV18 to TRBJ1-2; D not certain. CDR3 loop: CASSPASAHGYGYTF. CDR3 nucleotides: TGTGCCAGCTCACCGGCTTCGGCCCACGGGTATGGCTACACCTTC. Based on the CDR3 plus reference TRBV18 and TRBJ1-2, the full variable domain is NAGVMQNPRHLVRRRGQEARLRCSPMKGHSHVYWYRQLPEEGLKFMVYLQKENIIDESGMPKERFSAEFPKEGPSILRIQQVVRGDSAAYFCASSPASAHGYGYTFGSGTRLTVV.